A selection of T cell receptor beta chains follows, all from one sample in a study of OX40 agonist ivuxolimab in advanced cancers. Assay: immunoSEQ multiplex PCR; the TCRdb copy retains only in-frame clones and omits some. Seen here are approximately 20,000 clones, 70% to 85% observed once, and the top ten hold more than 15%. The input for sequencing was CD4+ or CD8+ T cells sorted from blood, taken in a trial of the OX40 agonist ivuxolimab. The receptors were sampled from an adult with an advanced solid tumor such as melanoma, head and neck, liver or kidney cancer. Both conserved end residues are part of each CDR3. Each record gives: J gene, D gene, V gene, clone size, CDR3 DNA, CDR3 protein. D genes are given only for firm matches. For some rows the clone size is stated as once, few or many, or as a class when expanded; others skip it.

>TRBJ2-3|TRBD1|TRBV15|NA
TGCGCCACCAGCATGGGAGAGGGGGCTTCAGATACGCAGTATTTT
CATSMGEGASDTQYF
>TRBJ2-2|TRBD1|TRBV5-6|once
TGTGCCAGCAGCTTGGGGACAGGCCTGAGGGGTACCGGGGAGCTGTTTTTT
CASSLGTGLRGTGELFF
>TRBJ1-1|TRBD1|TRBV5-4|NA
TGTGCCAGCAGCTTGGTCTCTTGGGACAGCTTTAACACTGAAGCTTTCTTT
CASSLVSWDSFNTEAFF
>TRBJ1-4|NA|TRBV19|NA
TGTGCCAGTAGTATCCAGGGCACGAGAGAAAAACTGTTTTTT
CASSIQGTREKLFF
>TRBJ1-1|NA|TRBV4-1|NA
TGCGCCAGCAGCCAAGCGGTGGGGGAGAACACTGAAGCTTTCTTT
CASSQAVGENTEAFF
>TRBJ2-5|TRBD1|TRBV9|NA
TGTGCCAGCAGCGATGACCGGGGACAGGGTTGGGGAGAGACCCAGTACTTC
CASSDDRGQGWGETQYF
>TRBJ2-2|TRBD2|TRBV7-2|NA
TGTGCCAGCAGCGCAACTTTACTAGCGGCCGGGGAGCTGTTTTTT
CASSATLLAAGELFF
>TRBJ1-2|NA|TRBV9|NA
TGTGCCAGCAGCGTAGCTCAGACGGCGGGCTACACCTTC
CASSVAQTAGYTF
>TRBJ1-1|NA|TRBV4-3|NA
TGCGCCAGCAGCCAAGATTTTCGGGGCGGGAACACTGAAGCTTTCTTT
CASSQDFRGGNTEAFF
>TRBJ1-1|NA|TRBV2|once
TGTGCCAGCATCCCCGGGGGAAACACTGAAGCTTTCTTT
CASIPGGNTEAFF
>TRBJ2-3|NA|TRBV11-2|once
TGTGCCAGCAGGGGGGGGGCCGCTTCATACGGTACGCAGTATTTT
CASRGGAASYGTQYF
>TRBJ2-3|TRBD2|TRBV5-1|NA
TGCGCCAGCAGCTTGGGGACTAGCGACGGCGATACGCAGTATTTT
CASSLGTSDGDTQYF
>TRBJ1-2|NA|TRBV19|NA
TGTGCCAGTAGACCTCTTGGTGAAGGCTATGGCTACACCTTC
CASRPLGEGYGYTF
>TRBJ1-1|NA|TRBV5-1|medium-sized
TGCGCCAGCAGCTTGAAGGGCGGGGGGCAAGCTTTCTTT
CASSLKGGGQAFF
>TRBJ2-7|NA|TRBV6-5|NA
TGTGCCAGCAGTTACCTGGGGGCCGAGCAGTACTTC
CASSYLGAEQYF
>TRBJ2-5|TRBD2|TRBV7-2|NA
TGTGCCAGCAGCCAGCAGGGGCGGGGGGGCCCAGAGACCCAGTACTTC
CASSQQGRGGPETQYF
>TRBJ2-7|TRBD1|TRBV6-6|NA
TGTGCCAGCAGTTTAGACAGGGGCGAATCCTACGAGCAGTACTTC
CASSLDRGESYEQYF
>TRBJ1-6|NA|TRBV5-1|NA
TGCGCCAGCAGCTTGGCGGGCTCCTATAATTCACCCCTCCACTTT
CASSLAGSYNSPLHF
>TRBJ2-7|NA|TRBV6-1|NA
TGTGCCAGCAGCCGGGGCCCCTCGGACGAGCAGTACTTC
CASSRGPSDEQYF
>TRBJ2-1|TRBD1|TRBV19|once
TGTGCCAGTAGTATCGGGAGACAGGGGGCCTACAATGAGCAGTTCTTC
CASSIGRQGAYNEQFF
>TRBJ2-5|TRBD2|TRBV10-2|NA
TGCGCCAGCAGTGATCCGACTAGCGGGGGTGCAGAGACCCAGTACTTC
CASSDPTSGGAETQYF
>TRBJ2-7|NA|TRBV19|NA
TGTGCCAGTAGTGGTTTGACAGCCTCCTACGAGCAGTACTTC
CASSGLTASYEQYF
>TRBJ1-1|NA|TRBV12-5|NA
TGTGCTAGTGGTTTGCGCCGTGAAGCTTTCTTT
CASGLRREAFF
>TRBJ1-2|NA|TRBV2|NA
TGTGCCAGCAGTGAAATAGCGGTTAACTATGGCTACACCTTC
CASSEIAVNYGYTF
>TRBJ1-1|NA|TRBV20-1|medium-sized
TGCAGTGCTGGTACAGGGCTCGAAGCTTTCTTT
CSAGTGLEAFF
>TRBJ2-7|TRBD1|TRBV19|NA
TGTGCCAGTAGTATCTACAGGGGGGACTTAAACGAGCAGTACTTC
CASSIYRGDLNEQYF
>TRBJ2-2|NA|TRBV6-5|once
TGTGCCAGCAGTTACTCGGTCCCGAGGAGGGGGGAGCTGTTTTTT
CASSYSVPRRGELFF
>TRBJ1-1|NA|TRBV5-6|few
TGTGCCAGCAGCTACGACAGACCCACCGAAGCTTTCTTT
CASSYDRPTEAFF
>TRBJ2-7|NA|TRBV27|NA
TGTGCCAGCAGTTTGGGCGGTACCTACGAGCAGTACTTC
CASSLGGTYEQYF
>TRBJ2-7|NA|TRBV10-3|NA
TGTGCCATCAGTGAGGTACTGGGCCTGACCCCCTACGAGCAGTACTTC
CAISEVLGLTPYEQYF
>TRBJ1-1|NA|TRBV13|NA
TGTGCCAGCAGCACCTCAGGGTCCCCTGAAGCTTTCTTT
CASSTSGSPEAFF
>TRBJ2-7|TRBD1|TRBV19|NA
TGTGCCAGTAGCCCGGGACAGGGAACAAGCTACGAGCAGTACTTC
CASSPGQGTSYEQYF
>TRBJ1-4|NA|TRBV2|few
TGTGCCAGCAGTGAGGAGGGGGGGTTCCGGAATGAAAAACTGTTTTTT
CASSEEGGFRNEKLFF
>TRBJ2-7|TRBD2|TRBV19|medium-sized
TGTGCCAGTAGTATCCCTCCGGGGGGCGAGCAGTACTTC
CASSIPPGGEQYF
>TRBJ2-7|NA|TRBV7-8|NA
TGTGCCAGCAGCTTAGCGGGGACGGTCTACGAGCAGTACTTC
CASSLAGTVYEQYF
>TRBJ1-5|NA|TRBV27|NA
TGTGCCAGCAGTTTATGGAGCAATCAGCCCCAGCATTTT
CASSLWSNQPQHF
>TRBJ1-2|NA|TRBV4-1|NA
TGCGCCAGCAGCCAAGATTTAGGGGCGCGGATAGAGGGCTACACCTTC
CASSQDLGARIEGYTF
>TRBJ1-1|TRBD1|TRBV9|NA
TGTGCCAGCAGCGTTGCCGGGACAGGGGACACTGAAGCTTTCTTT
CASSVAGTGDTEAFF
>TRBJ2-2|TRBD2|TRBV9|NA
TGTGCCAGCAGCACCCAAGGAGGTAGCGGGGGGCCGGGAACCGGGGAGCTGTTTTTT
CASSTQGGSGGPGTGELFF
>TRBJ2-1|TRBD1|TRBV7-3|once
TGTGCCAGCAGCTTAATAGGGACAGGGGTCGAGCAGTTCTTC
CASSLIGTGVEQFF
>TRBJ1-2|NA|TRBV29-1|NA
TGCAGCGTTGAAGCGGAGGGCAACTATGGCTACACCTTC
CSVEAEGNYGYTF
>TRBJ2-5|NA|TRBV2|NA
TGTGCCAGCACTGATTTCGGGACGGGGCAAGAGACCCAGTACTTC
CASTDFGTGQETQYF
>TRBJ2-1|NA|TRBV7-9|NA
TGTGCCAGCAGCCCCCTATGGACGCTCCGTGGGCAGTTCTTC
CASSPLWTLRGQFF
>TRBJ2-3|TRBD1|TRBV27|once
TGTGCCAGCAGTTTATATCCGAGACAGGGTTCCCCCTCAGATACGCAGTATTTT
CASSLYPRQGSPSDTQYF